The 18 T cell receptor beta chains below all came from one sample that was sequenced in a study of T-cell memory formation after mild COVID-19. Via MiXCR, TCRdb re-called the 5' RACE reads, giving one row per CDR3 protein. The sample carries 450,000 to 650,000 distinct CDR3 sequences, 20% to 25% recorded once. The sample comprised PBMCs or a T cell subset sorted from them (not recorded which). The receptors stem from an adult woman who had mild COVID-19 (a few samples of this study predate the infection). Cell type and time point are not known.

The chain has TRBV7-3 and TRBJ2-3; D perhaps matches TRBD2 (6 bases). This CDR3 has 14 amino acids. The V end lost 5 bases, the J end lost 4 bases, and 13 bases lay between the germline ends. Germline CDR1 reads SGHTA; CDR2 reads FQGTGA. The CDR3 reads CASSRGSAADTQYF. Written as DNA, the CDR3 is TGTGCCAGCAGCCGGGGGTCGGCGGCAGATACGCAGTATTTT. Full variable domain (outside the CDR3, taken from reference TRBV7-3 and TRBJ2-3): GAGVSQTPSNKVTEKGKYVELRCDPISGHTALYWYRQSLGQGPEFLIYFQGTGAADDSGLPNDRFFAVRPEGSVSTLKIQRTERGDSAVYLCASSRGSAADTQYFGPGTRLTVL.

This chain links TRBV7-2 with TRBJ2-2; D call uncertain. Germline V gene lookup returns CDR1 SGHTA and CDR2 FQGNSA. The V end lost 3 bases, the J end lost 0 bases, and 8 bases lay between the germline ends. CDR3 length: 15 amino acids. The CDR3 loop reads CASSFGQANTGELFF. In nucleotides, the CDR3 is TGTGCCAGCAGCTTCGGCCAGGCGAACACCGGGGAGCTGTTTTTT.

This sequence joins TRBV5-1 and TRBJ1-2; D is unclear. The CDR3 spans 14 residues. Trimming removed 0 bases from V and 4 bases from J, with 10 bases in between. Germline CDR1 SGHRS, CDR2 YFSETQ. The CDR3 here is CASSLAAEGYGYTF. CDR3 nucleotide sequence: TGCGCCAGCAGCTTGGCGGCGGAGGGCTATGGCTACACCTTC.

The chain recombines TRBV7-2 with TRBJ2-1; D is unclear. Looked up from germline, CDR1 is SGHTA and CDR2 is FQGNSA. V was cut by 5 bases and J by 8 bases, with 10 bases left in between. This CDR3 has 12 residues. The CDR3 spells CASSRSLDEQFF. The CDR3 nucleotides are TGTGCCAGCAGCCGCAGTCTCGATGAGCAGTTCTTC.

This clonotype came up many times. The chain combines TRBV18 with TRBJ2-1; the D gene could be TRBD1 or TRBD2 (5 bases each). The V and J ends lost 4 bases and 5 bases respectively, with 9 bases between them. This CDR3 has 13 amino acids. In germline, CDR1 is KGHSH, CDR2 LQKENI. The CDR3 sequence is CASSLPGHNEQFF. The CDR3, as DNA: TGTGCCAGCTCACTGCCGGGACACAATGAGCAGTTCTTC.

The chain couples TRBV15 to TRBJ2-7, with a tentative D call TRBD2 (6 bases). The V gene's germline CDR1 is LNHNV and CDR2 YYDKDF (reference sequence). Trimming took 9 bases from V and 3 from J, leaving 18 bases between them. CDR3 size: 14 residues. Written as DNA, the CDR3 is TGTGCCACGGAGGAAGGCAAGGAGGGCTACGAGCAGTACTTC. It is translated as CATEEGKEGYEQYF.

This clonotype was observed many times. In nucleotides, the CDR3 is TGTGCCACCCAGAGGGAGGCAGGGGGATACAATGAGCAGTTCTTC. As protein: CATQREAGGYNEQFF. This chain joins TRBV27 and TRBJ2-1; D may be TRBD1 (7 bases). CDR3 length: 15 amino acids. Germline values: CDR1 MNHEY, CDR2 SMNVEV (reference sequence). The ends were cut back, 10 bases at V and 4 bases at J, with 20 bases in the middle.

This clonotype has a handful of counts. This rearrangement joins TRBV20-1 to TRBJ1-3; D is undetermined. Germline loops: CDR1 DFQATT, CDR2 SNEGSKA (reference sequence). The V end was cut by 1 base, the J end by 4 bases, with 11 bases between. This CDR3 has 14 residues. CDR3 DNA: TGCAGTGCTAGAGTCTCCACCGGCGGAAACACCATATATTTT. Amino acid sequence: CSARVSTGGNTIYF.

The V call is TRBV5-1, the J call TRBJ2-5, with D tentatively TRBD1 or TRBD2 (5 bases each). The CDR3 extends over 16 amino acids. Germline V CDR1 and CDR2: SGHRS, YFSETQ. With 4 bases removed from V and 5 bases from J, the gap between germline ends came to 21 bases. This CDR3 reads CASSGTAATLTETQYF. The CDR3 DNA is TGCGCCAGCAGCGGGACCGCCGCCACCCTTACTGAGACCCAGTACTTC. Full variable domain (rest looked up from reference TRBV5-1 and TRBJ2-5): KAGVTQTPRYLIKTRGQQVTLSCSPISGHRSVSWYQQTPGQGLQFLFEYFSETQRNKGNFPGRFSGRQFSNSRSEMNVSTLELGDSALYLCASSGTAATLTETQYFGPGTRLLVL.

Only a few counts were recorded for this clonotype. The rearrangement joins TRBV10-3 to TRBJ2-7; D might be TRBD1 or TRBD2, each matching 7 bases. Deletions cut 3 bases from V and 0 bases from J, with 12 bases between. CDR3 length: 15 amino acids. Germline CDR1 is ENHRY and CDR2 is SYGVKD. CDR3 residues: CAISEGGGSSYEQYF. In nucleotides, the CDR3 is TGTGCCATCAGTGAAGGGGGCGGGAGCTCCTACGAGCAGTACTTC.

DNA for the CDR3: TGCAGCGTTGAAGTGGCGGTCGGCACTGAAGCTTTCTTT. It is translated as CSVEVAVGTEAFF. V is TRBV29-1 and J is TRBJ1-1, with D hard to call. With 1 base removed from V and 4 bases from J, the gap between germline ends came to 10 bases. Per the germline V gene, CDR1 is SQVTM and CDR2 is ANQGSEA. This CDR3 is 13 amino acids long.

The V gene is TRBV6-5, the J gene TRBJ2-2, with D possibly matching TRBD2 (6 bases). Germline CDR1 reads MNHEY; CDR2 reads SVGAGI. CDR3 size: 15 residues. Trimming stripped 6 bases from V and 6 bases from J, with 17 bases between. The CDR3 protein is CASSIGTLNPGELFF. For the CDR3, the DNA is TGTGCCAGCAGCATAGGGACTCTTAACCCCGGGGAGCTGTTTTTT.

The rearrangement joins TRBV7-6 to TRBJ1-6; no clear D gene. From germline, CDR1 is SGHVS and CDR2 FNYEAQ. Trimming stripped 1 base from V and 5 bases from J, with 12 bases between. The CDR3 totals 16 residues. As DNA, the CDR3 is TGTGCCAGCAGCTTAGGGTTACGGAGGAATAATTCACCCCTCCACTTT. This translates into CASSLGLRRNNSPLHF. The full variable domain, its missing parts supplied by reference TRBV7-6 and TRBJ1-6, is GAGVSQSPRYKVTKRGQDVALRCDPISGHVSLYWYRQALGQGPEFLTYFNYEAQQDKSGLPNDRFSAERPEGSISTLTIQRTEQRDSAMYRCASSLGLRRNNSPLHFGNGTRLTVT.

J is TRBJ2-1 and V is TRBV4-3; D might be TRBD2 (6 bases). This CDR3 is built from 16 residues. The germline V and J ends were trimmed by 1 base and 5 bases, with 15 bases remaining between them. Germline V lookup: CDR1 LGHNA, CDR2 YSLEER. The CDR3 spells CASSQVNRGLHNEQFF. The DNA of the CDR3 is TGCGCCAGCAGCCAAGTAAATCGGGGACTCCACAATGAGCAGTTCTTC.

In this sample, this clonotype turned up a few times. This chain uses TRBV4-1 with TRBJ1-1, with TRBD1 as a possible D gene (5 bases). V lost 1 base and J 6 bases, leaving 18 bases between the germline ends. Germline assignment: CDR1 MGHRA and CDR2 YSYEKL. The CDR3 totals 16 residues. The chain's CDR3 is CASSQGGARMDAEAFF. Here the CDR3 DNA reads TGCGCCAGCAGCCAAGGAGGGGCGCGGATGGACGCTGAAGCTTTCTTT.

This clonotype came up a few times. The V call is TRBV20-1, the J call TRBJ1-6; 9 bases map to TRBD1. Germline CDR1 and CDR2: DFQATT and SNEGSKA (reference sequence). V lost 6 bases, J lost 9 bases, and 9 bases stayed unmatched. The CDR3 contains 14 residues. In DNA, the CDR3 is TGCAGTGCGACGACCGGGACAGGGACTTCACCCCTCCACTTT. Its protein product is CSATTGTGTSPLHF.

CDR3 sequence: CASSPRTSGITGELFF. Written as DNA, the CDR3 is TGTGCCAGCAGCCCCCGGACTAGCGGGATCACCGGGGAGCTGTTTTTT. V is TRBV3-1 and J is TRBJ2-2, with 12 bases that match TRBD2. Germline trimming cut 4 bases from V and 4 bases from J; bases unmatched to any gene: 4. Per germline, CDR1 LGHDT and CDR2 YNNKEL (reference sequence). This CDR3 is 16 amino acids long.

The chain links TRBV5-1 to TRBJ2-7; a possible D gene is TRBD1 (6 bases). Trimming shortened V by 3 bases and J by 5 bases, and 18 bases separated the two germline ends. This CDR3 spans 15 amino acids. CDR1 is SGHRS, CDR2 YFSETQ, per germline. CDR3 sequence reads: CASSSVQGMSDEQYF. Here the CDR3 DNA reads TGCGCCAGCAGCTCCGTACAGGGAATGAGCGACGAGCAGTACTTC.